A selection of T cell receptor beta chains follows, all from one sample in a study of cytomegalovirus exposure and HLA in healthy donors. Method: immunoSEQ multiplex PCR; TCRdb's copy keeps in-frame clones and lacks some. The data show 150,000 to 180,000 clones, with about 86% seen just once and roughly 2.1% held by the top ten. Sequencing used PBMCs. These receptors were taken from a human donor in good health. Each CDR3 is given without its conserved first and last residue. Each record gives: J gene, clone size, V gene, CDR3 protein. The listing skips clone size in some rows; elsewhere it reads once, few, many or a size class.

>TRBJ2-1|.|TRBV7-3
ASSPGLAGAQNEQF
>TRBJ1-1|.|TRBV2
ASSEAAGLNTEAF
>TRBJ1-1|.|TRBV10-3
ATRDRRGEAS
>TRBJ2-6|.|TRBV7-9
ASSSTGSGANVLT
>TRBJ2-6|once|TRBV7-2
ASSREQGTGANVLT
>TRBJ2-2|.|TRBV11-2
ASSLGGGNTGELF
>TRBJ2-1|.|TRBV11-3
ASSNYGLAGYVDEQF
>TRBJ1-2|once|TRBV10-1
ASSESISGGDGYT
>TRBJ2-5|.|TRBV7-9
ASSLRTVQETQY
>TRBJ2-6|.|TRBV28
ASSSGGTGFSGANVLT
>TRBJ2-7|once|TRBV7-6
ASSRRFQREGKDEQY
>TRBJ2-2|.|TRBV7-9
ASSLKWTTGPNTGELF
>TRBJ2-7|.|TRBV11-3
ASSGGGGLNEQY